This TCR beta chain appears in the sequencing data of a study of blood T cell repertoires in COVID-19 (TCRdb year 2020). Notes on the research overall: Samples covering the acute and convalescent phases of COVID-19 were provided by collaborators in the United States, Italy and Spain. The repertoires were released in a freely available public database intended as a resource for research on the immune response to SARS-CoV-2. Sample metadata almost always included a de-identified subject ID, COVID-19 status, age in years and sex. The material from the prospective study consisted of cDNA or gDNA derived from T cells, B-cell-depleted T cells, or PBMCs. Deeply sampled blood TCRbeta repertoires from subjects exposed to, actively infected with, or recovered from COVID-19 were included in the dataset. The samples were drawn from the first 160 participants of the ongoing ImmuneRACE study and from about 1,200 subjects provided by 6 global collaborators. Where available, HLA class I and class II types were taken from metadata supplied by the sample provider and were not determined by assay-based typing.

At the junction V is shortened by 6 bases and J by 6 bases; bases outside the gene matches: 11. Taken from cysteine to phenylalanine, the CDR3 has 16 residues. Only the CDR3 part of the read is kept: 48 bases, read in frame from the first base. Looking up the germline V gene yields CDR1 SGHAT and CDR2 FQNNGV. The immunoSEQ Assay, a bias-controlled multiplex PCR, was used to amplify TCRbeta CDR3 regions from genomic DNA. Under the source paper's analysis protocol: The number of nucleated cells in each sample was estimated by amplification of reference gene primers within the assay. Sequence reads were collapsed and filtered to measure the absolute abundance of every unique TCRbeta CDR3 rearrangement. For each sample, productive Simpson clonality was calculated as the square root of Simpson's diversity index across productive rearrangements. The table was pulled from immuneACCESS by TCRdb, which kept in-frame rearrangements only. Such tables lose some clones; where checked, under half of the loss comes from unresolved V genes, and the rest has no known cause. V and J calls and clone size come straight from that table; D and trimming were deduced from the DNA. This sample has about 460,000 clones in its table, and about nine tenths of those were observed once. The ten largest clones represent around 7.9% of the sample.

In the prospective study, participants were about 18 to 95 years old, resided in about two dozen geographic areas of the United States, and were enrolled through a virtual design. In the prospective study, cohorts were assigned on the basis of participant-reported clinical history obtained from a screening survey and a study questionnaire. Recovered participants in ImmuneRACE Cohort 3 were defined as having two consecutive negative NP/OP PCR tests, clearance from a healthcare professional, or resolution of symptoms. In the prospective study, mobile phlebotomists collected whole blood, serum and a nasopharyngeal or oropharyngeal swab from each participant. Participants in the prospective study had the option to provide additional blood draws and questionnaires over an approximately 2-month period. Prospective study blood samples were shipped either frozen or at room temperature before DNA extraction.

Points on this clone: This receptor's antigen is unknown. No base quality information exists; no much larger clone differs at one position.

The study at large found these results: How much clinical and demographic metadata was included differed by source and by participant, and the metadata was provided uncurated.

This receptor was identified in an older woman who had recovered from COVID-19. Recombination joined TRBV11-2 with TRBJ2-3; 11 of the junction bases match TRBD2. Sequencing was done on a sample of PBMCs or T cells enriched from blood (not recorded which). The CDR3 loop reads CASRLLAGAALDTQYF. In nucleotide form, the sequence is TGTGCCAGCAGATTACTAGCGGGGGCCGCCCTCGATACGCAGTATTTT.